This T cell receptor beta chain was profiled in a study of cytomegalovirus exposure and HLA in healthy donors. Sampled while nominally healthy, donors likely had unrecorded immune exposures. Note on this clone: Its antigen is not known.

Between the trimmed V and J ends, which lost 2 bases and 5 bases, there was a span of 15 bases. In germline, CDR1 is MNHEY, CDR2 SMNVEV (reference sequence). CDR3 size: 15 residues. It was with 60 Vbeta and 13 Jbeta primers that the PCR ran. The data were produced by immunoSEQ multiplex PCR, yet TCRdb's version contains in-frame clones alone and is incomplete. This sample's table reports around 70,000 clones. General study results and limits: The authors confirmed in vitro that three CMV-associated chains were specific for CMV antigens.

This TCR came from a female donor in good health and CMV-seropositive. Material: PBMCs. The J gene is TRBJ1-2, the V gene TRBV27; a weak D match, TRBD1 (5 bases). The DNA of the CDR3 is TGTGCCAGCAGTTTAAGAGGGAGGGACCCGTATGGCTACACCTTC. Residues: CASSLRGRDPYGYTF.